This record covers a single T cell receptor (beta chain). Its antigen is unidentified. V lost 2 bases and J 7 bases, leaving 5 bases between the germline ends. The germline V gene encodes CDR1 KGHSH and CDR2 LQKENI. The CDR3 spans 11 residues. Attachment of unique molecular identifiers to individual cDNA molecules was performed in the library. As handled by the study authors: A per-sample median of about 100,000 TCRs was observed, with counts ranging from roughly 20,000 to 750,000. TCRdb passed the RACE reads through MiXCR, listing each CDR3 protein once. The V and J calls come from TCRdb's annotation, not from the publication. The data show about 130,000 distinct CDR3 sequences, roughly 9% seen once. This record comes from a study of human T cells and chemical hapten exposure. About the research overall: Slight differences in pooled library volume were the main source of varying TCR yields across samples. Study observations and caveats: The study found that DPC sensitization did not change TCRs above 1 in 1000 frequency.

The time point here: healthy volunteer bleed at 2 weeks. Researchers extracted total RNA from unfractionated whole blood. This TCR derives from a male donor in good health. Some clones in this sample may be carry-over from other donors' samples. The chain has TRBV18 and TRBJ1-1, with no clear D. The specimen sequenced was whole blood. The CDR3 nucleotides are TGTGCCAGCTCACCAGGATTTGAAGCTTTCTTT. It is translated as CASSPGFEAFF.